A selection of T cell receptor beta chains follows, all from one sample in a study of human thymus T cells. Profiled with immunoSEQ multiplex PCR; TCRdb holds only in-frame clones, not every one. The repertoire holds roughly 120,000 clones, with around 96% as singletons. Material for sequencing was thymus tissue. The receptors here all came from a boy in the first two years of life with a congenital heart defect but otherwise immunologically healthy. CDR3s include the opening cysteine and the closing phenylalanine or tryptophan. A D gene is named only where the DNA matches it firmly. Clone sizes are given selectively: once, few, many, or a class where the clone is expanded.

v_gene,d_gene,abundance,j_gene,CDR3aa,CDR3nt
TRBV5-8,NA,NA,TRBJ2-1,CASSSTGTSPLSYNEQFF,TGTGCCAGCAGCTCGACCGGGACTTCCCCTTTATCCTACAATGAGCAGTTCTTC
TRBV27,TRBD1,NA,TRBJ1-5,CASSTDRGNQPQHF,TGTGCCAGCAGTACGGACAGGGGCAATCAGCCCCAGCATTTT
TRBV4-3,NA,NA,TRBJ1-6,CASSPGPTPGLDSPLHF,TGCGCCAGCAGCCCCGGTCCCACTCCAGGGTTGGATTCACCCCTCCACTTT
TRBV4-3,NA,NA,TRBJ1-1,CASSQDFGGDTEAFF,TGCGCCAGCAGCCAAGATTTTGGAGGGGACACTGAAGCTTTCTTT
TRBV11-2,NA,once,TRBJ2-2,CASSWGVTGELFF,TGTGCCAGCAGCTGGGGGGTCACCGGGGAGCTGTTTTTT
TRBV19,TRBD2,once,TRBJ2-7,CASSTSGTSLFEQYF,TGTGCCAGTAGTACATCCGGGACTAGTTTGTTCGAGCAGTACTTC
TRBV1,NA,NA,TRBJ2-7,CTSSPNRDYEQYF,TGCACCAGCAGCCCTAACCGGGACTACGAGCAGTACTTC
TRBV6-6,NA,NA,TRBJ1-5,CASRAGNTGNNQPQHF,TGTGCCAGCAGGGCAGGGAATACGGGGAACAATCAGCCCCAGCATTTT
TRBV10-3,NA,NA,TRBJ1-1,CAISDSPQPGDTEAFF,TGTGCCATCAGTGATAGCCCACAACCAGGGGACACTGAAGCTTTCTTT
TRBV6-5,NA,NA,TRBJ1-1,CASSYGLGNTEAFF,TGTGCCAGCAGTTACGGCCTAGGGAACACTGAAGCTTTCTTT
TRBV29-1,NA,NA,TRBJ2-3,CSVGVGDTQYF,TGCAGCGTTGGGGTTGGAGATACGCAGTATTTT
TRBV14,TRBD1,NA,TRBJ2-2,CASSPGQGASNTGELFF,TGTGCCAGCAGCCCGGGACAGGGGGCGTCGAACACCGGGGAGCTGTTTTTT
TRBV5-3,NA,NA,TRBJ1-1,CARSSRHHTEAFF,TGTGCCAGAAGCTCCCGACACCACACTGAAGCTTTCTTT
TRBV4-1,NA,NA,TRBJ2-1,CASSQISGEQFF,TGCGCCAGCAGCCAGATTAGCGGCGAGCAGTTCTTC
TRBV5-4,TRBD1,NA,TRBJ1-2,CASSSYRIRRGRRRNYGYTF,TGTGCCAGCAGCTCCTACCGGATACGCAGGGGGCGGCGACGGAACTATGGCTACACCTTC
TRBV5-4,TRBD2,NA,TRBJ2-1,CASSREDHNEQFF,TGTGCCAGCAGCCGGGAGGATCACAATGAGCAGTTCTTC
TRBV19,NA,few,TRBJ1-5,CASSSPRQTIHSNQPQHF,TGTGCCAGTAGTAGTCCGCGGCAGACCATACATAGCAATCAGCCCCAGCATTTT
TRBV6-1,NA,NA,TRBJ1-1,CASSEIWERMNTEAFF,TGTGCCAGCAGTGAAATCTGGGAACGAATGAACACTGAAGCTTTCTTT
TRBV11-3,TRBD2,NA,TRBJ2-1,CASSLDRGGGTRPEQFF,TGTGCCAGCAGCTTAGATCGGGGCGGGGGGACCCGACCTGAGCAGTTCTTC
TRBV6-1,NA,NA,TRBJ2-7,CASRTLGGNSYEQYF,TGTGCCAGCAGGACCCTCGGGGGCAACTCCTACGAGCAGTACTTC
TRBV19,TRBD1,once,TRBJ2-7,CASTRTGIVYEQYF,TGTGCCAGTACCCGGACAGGGATCGTCTACGAGCAGTACTTC
TRBV4-3,NA,NA,TRBJ1-5,CASSQDTGRGQPQHF,TGCGCCAGCAGCCAAGATACGGGGCGGGGTCAGCCCCAGCATTTT
TRBV28,NA,NA,TRBJ2-5,CATRGTEGETQYF,TGTGCCACCCGTGGGACGGAGGGAGAGACCCAGTACTTC
TRBV7-3,NA,NA,TRBJ1-1,CASSSGREEAFF,TGTGCCAGCAGCTCCGGCAGGGAGGAAGCTTTCTTT
TRBV10-3,TRBD2,NA,TRBJ2-5,CAISGSGGGARETQYF,TGTGCCATCAGTGGATCGGGCGGGGGGGCCCGGGAGACCCAGTACTTC
TRBV2,NA,once,TRBJ1-5,CASAARGVSLYSNQPQHF,TGTGCCAGCGCCGCCCGAGGAGTAAGTTTATATAGCAATCAGCCCCAGCATTTT
TRBV4-3,TRBD1,NA,TRBJ2-3,CASSQEVWTGKRTDTQYF,TGCGCCAGCAGCCAAGAGGTATGGACAGGGAAAAGAACAGATACGCAGTATTTT
TRBV30,TRBD1,NA,TRBJ2-5,CAWKCRGGAETQYF,TGTGCCTGGAAGTGTCGAGGGGGCGCGGAGACCCAGTACTTC
TRBV14,NA,NA,TRBJ1-4,CASSQDGKTNEKLFF,TGTGCCAGCAGCCAAGATGGGAAGACTAATGAAAAACTGTTTTTT
TRBV27,TRBD2,once,TRBJ2-5,CASSLLAGGQETQYF,TGTGCCAGCAGTTTACTAGCGGGGGGGCAAGAGACCCAGTACTTC
TRBV29-1,NA,NA,TRBJ1-5,CSVCGPEGQPQHF,TGCAGCGTTTGTGGGCCAGAAGGCCAGCCCCAGCATTTT
TRBV2,NA,NA,TRBJ2-2,CASKTWGPRDAGELFF,TGTGCCAGCAAAACCTGGGGGCCGAGGGACGCCGGGGAGCTGTTTTTT
TRBV5-1,NA,NA,TRBJ1-2,CASSLAGDSYGYTF,TGCGCCAGCAGCTTGGCTGGAGACAGCTATGGCTACACCTTC
TRBV30,NA,NA,TRBJ1-5,CAWSPPSGSSQPQHF,TGTGCCTGGAGCCCACCTTCAGGGTCGTCTCAGCCCCAGCATTTT
TRBV4-1,NA,NA,TRBJ2-7,CASSQQGTYEQYF,TGCGCCAGCAGCCAACAGGGGACCTACGAGCAGTACTTC
TRBV27,NA,NA,TRBJ2-5,CASACGADGGHQETQYF,TGTGCCAGCGCTTGCGGCGCCGACGGGGGTCATCAAGAGACCCAGTACTTC
TRBV5-8,TRBD1,NA,TRBJ1-1,CASSQDRVEAFF,TGTGCCAGCAGCCAGGACAGGGTTGAAGCTTTCTTT
TRBV7-3,TRBD1,NA,TRBJ2-1,CASSQTGGRHNEQFF,TGTGCCAGCAGCCAGACAGGGGGGCGTCACAATGAGCAGTTCTTC
TRBV25-1,NA,NA,TRBJ2-1,CASSTGGMLGYNEQFF,TGTGCCAGCAGTACTGGCGGGATGCTCGGGTACAATGAGCAGTTCTTC